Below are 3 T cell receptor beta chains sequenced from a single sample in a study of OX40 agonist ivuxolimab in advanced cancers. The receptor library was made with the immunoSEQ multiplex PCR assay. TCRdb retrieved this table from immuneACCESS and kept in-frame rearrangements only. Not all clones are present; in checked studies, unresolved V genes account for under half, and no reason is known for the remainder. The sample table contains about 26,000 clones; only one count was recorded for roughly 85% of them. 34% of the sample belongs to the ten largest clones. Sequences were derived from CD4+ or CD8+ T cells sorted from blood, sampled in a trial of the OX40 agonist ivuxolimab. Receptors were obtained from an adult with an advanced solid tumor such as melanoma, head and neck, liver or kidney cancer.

In DNA, the CDR3 is TGTGCCAGCAGCGTGGGACAGGGCTTCGGAAACACCATATATTTT. Translation: CASSVGQGFGNTIYF. The chain combines TRBV9 with TRBJ1-3; 9 nucleotides agree with TRBD1. V trimming: 2 bases; J trimming: 4 bases; junction bases outside the gene matches: 4. The CDR3 loop spans 15 amino acids. Germline CDR1 reads SGDLS; CDR2 reads YYNGEE.

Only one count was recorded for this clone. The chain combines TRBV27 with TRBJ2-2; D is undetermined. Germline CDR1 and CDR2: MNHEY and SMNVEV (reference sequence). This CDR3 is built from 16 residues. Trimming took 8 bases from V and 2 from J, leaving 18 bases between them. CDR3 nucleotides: TGTGCCAGCTGCGACTGGACGGAGAGCAACACCGGGGAGCTGTTTTTT. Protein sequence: CASCDWTESNTGELFF.

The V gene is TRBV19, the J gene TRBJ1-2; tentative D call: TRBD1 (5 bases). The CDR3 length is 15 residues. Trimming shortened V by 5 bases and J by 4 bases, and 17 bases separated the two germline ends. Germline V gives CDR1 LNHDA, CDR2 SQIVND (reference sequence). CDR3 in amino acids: CASSPAGGYSYGYTF. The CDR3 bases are TGTGCCAGTAGTCCAGCCGGGGGATACAGCTATGGCTACACCTTC.